Only one count was recorded for the clone carrying this T cell receptor beta chain. TCRdb's copy holds only in-frame clones and misses some; the assay was immunoSEQ multiplex PCR. Among around 78,000 clones listed, approximately 88% were seen once. The data originate from a study of blood T cell repertoires in COVID-19. Germline V gene sequence: CDR1 SGHAT, CDR2 FQNNGV. The CDR3 length is 14 residues. V was pared by 6 bases and J by 4 bases, with 14 bases between. The chain couples TRBV11-2 to TRBJ2-3; D may be TRBD2 (6 bases). This TCR derives from a man in his forties or fifties with active COVID-19. Sequencing was performed on peripheral blood. The CDR3 reads CASSTSPGADTQYF. CDR3 sequence (DNA): TGTGCCAGCAGTACCAGTCCGGGGGCAGATACGCAGTATTTT.